This TCR beta chain is drawn from a study of T-cell memory formation after mild COVID-19. Background on the study: Largely, TCR clusters stayed within a single donor. Study-level findings and limits: Contracting CD4+ clones were located mainly in CM and EM, and CD8+ clones in EMRA.

From germline, CDR1 is ENHRY and CDR2 SYGVKD. Trimming left V 8 bases short and J 6 bases short, with 32 bases between. The CDR3 is 18 residues long. Amplification by 5'RACE using constant-segment primers produced TCR alpha and TCR beta cDNA libraries that carried sample barcodes and UMIs. A single record per CDR3 protein comes from TCRdb applying MiXCR to the 5' RACE reads. The table includes about 560,000 distinct CDR3 sequences, 15% to 20% detected once. The sample holds a few counts of this clonotype. What it recognizes is unknown. The V gene is TRBV10-3, the J gene TRBJ2-7; perhaps D is TRBD1 or TRBD2 (9 bases each). Sequencing was performed on PBMCs or a T cell subset sorted from them (not recorded which). This TCR derives from an adult woman who had mild COVID-19 (a few samples of this study predate the infection). Cell type and time point are not known. The CDR3 protein is CAIGIEDRGTSGRFEQYF. CDR3 in DNA: TGTGCCATCGGGATTGAGGACAGGGGAACTAGCGGGCGTTTCGAGCAGTACTTC.